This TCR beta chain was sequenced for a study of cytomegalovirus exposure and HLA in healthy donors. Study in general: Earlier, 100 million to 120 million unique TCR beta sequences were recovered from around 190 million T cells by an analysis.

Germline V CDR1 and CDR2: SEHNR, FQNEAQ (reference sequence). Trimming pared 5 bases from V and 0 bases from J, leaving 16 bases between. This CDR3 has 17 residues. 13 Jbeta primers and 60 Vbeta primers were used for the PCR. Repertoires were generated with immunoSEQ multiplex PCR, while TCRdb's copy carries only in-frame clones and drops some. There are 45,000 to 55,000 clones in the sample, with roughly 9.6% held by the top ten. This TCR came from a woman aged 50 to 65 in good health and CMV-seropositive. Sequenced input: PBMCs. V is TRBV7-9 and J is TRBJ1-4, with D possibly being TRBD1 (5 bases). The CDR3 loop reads CASSAGQAPATNEKLFF. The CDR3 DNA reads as TGTGCCAGCAGCGCGGGGCAGGCTCCAGCAACTAATGAAAAACTGTTTTTT.